A selection of T cell receptor beta chains follows, all from one sample in a study of shared clonotypes between healthy human individuals. This table comes from immunoSEQ multiplex PCR, and its TCRdb copy is limited to in-frame clones, with some not included. The repertoire holds millions of clones, approximately 93% seen once, with approximately 0.4% in the top ten. Sequencing was performed on naive CD4+ T cells from PBMCs. Receptors originate from a man aged 18 to 35 in good health. Some clones in this sample may be carry-over from other donors' samples. The CDR3 runs from the conserved cysteine through the conserved F or W. A D gene is named only where the DNA matches it firmly. Some rows mark clone size as missing; the rest say once, few, many or name a class of expanded clone.

length: 16; J: TRBJ2-3; D: TRBD2; V: TRBV7-6; size: NA; CDR3: CASSLGLAEASNTQYF; DNA: TGTGCCAGCAGCTTAGGACTAGCGGAAGCTTCAAATACGCAGTATTTT
length: 14; J: TRBJ1-1; D: NA; V: TRBV19; size: NA; CDR3: CASSWGKLNTEAFF; DNA: TGTGCCAGTAGCTGGGGGAAACTGAACACTGAAGCTTTCTTT
length: 15; J: TRBJ1-5; D: TRBD1; V: TRBV19; size: NA; CDR3: CASSYRGKSNQPQHF; DNA: TGTGCCAGTAGTTACAGGGGGAAGAGCAATCAGCCCCAGCATTTT
length: 13; J: TRBJ1-2; D: NA; V: TRBV28; size: NA; CDR3: CASSFPPNYGYTF; DNA: TGTGCCAGCAGTTTTCCCCCTAACTATGGCTACACCTTC
length: 16; J: TRBJ2-7; D: TRBD1; V: TRBV14; size: once; CDR3: CASRKQPGQGRWEQYF; DNA: TGTGCCAGCAGAAAACAGCCGGGACAGGGTAGGTGGGAGCAGTACTTC
length: 13; J: TRBJ2-5; D: NA; V: TRBV27; size: NA; CDR3: CASSFRGGETQYF; DNA: TGTGCCAGCAGTTTCCGCGGTGGAGAGACCCAGTACTTC
length: 14; J: TRBJ1-1; D: TRBD1; V: TRBV5-4; size: NA; CDR3: CASRRSGQLREAFF; DNA: TGTGCCAGCAGACGCTCGGGACAGCTGAGGGAAGCTTTCTTT
length: 14; J: TRBJ2-3; D: NA; V: TRBV28; size: NA; CDR3: CASSSAQELDTQYF; DNA: TGTGCCAGCAGCTCCGCACAGGAGCTAGATACGCAGTATTTT
length: 16; J: TRBJ2-1; D: NA; V: TRBV7-8; size: NA; CDR3: CASSLARTSSYNEQFF; DNA: TGTGCCAGCAGCTTAGCGCGGACATCATCCTACAATGAGCAGTTCTTC
length: 13; J: TRBJ1-3; D: NA; V: TRBV7-2; size: NA; CDR3: CASSTGGGNTIYF; DNA: TGTGCCAGCAGCACGGGGGGAGGAAACACCATATATTTT
length: 11; J: TRBJ1-2; D: NA; V: TRBV20-1; size: NA; CDR3: CSASGREGYTF; DNA: TGCAGTGCTAGCGGCAGGGAAGGCTACACCTTC
length: 13; J: TRBJ2-7; D: TRBD1; V: TRBV9; size: NA; CDR3: CASSEGARNEQYF; DNA: TGTGCCAGCAGCGAGGGGGCGCGGAACGAGCAGTACTTC
length: 13; J: TRBJ1-1; D: TRBD1; V: TRBV5-1; size: NA; CDR3: CASSLGQGMEAFF; DNA: TGCGCCAGCAGCTTGGGACAGGGGATGGAAGCTTTCTTT
length: 15; J: TRBJ1-3; D: NA; V: TRBV7-9; size: NA; CDR3: CASSPDGASGNTIYF; DNA: TGTGCCAGCAGTCCAGACGGTGCCTCTGGAAACACCATATATTTT
length: 15; J: TRBJ2-7; D: TRBD1; V: TRBV5-6; size: NA; CDR3: CASSSTGTGYSEQYF; DNA: TGTGCCAGCAGCTCTACCGGGACAGGGTATTCCGAGCAGTACTTC
length: 15; J: TRBJ2-2; D: NA; V: TRBV9; size: NA; CDR3: CASSVGGSYTGELFF; DNA: TGTGCCAGCAGCGTAGGGGGCAGCTACACCGGGGAGCTGTTTTTT
length: 15; J: TRBJ2-2; D: TRBD2; V: TRBV5-4; size: NA; CDR3: CASGVLAGHTGELFF; DNA: TGTGCCAGTGGCGTACTAGCGGGTCACACCGGGGAGCTGTTTTTT
length: 13; J: TRBJ2-1; D: NA; V: TRBV7-2; size: NA; CDR3: CASRLRAFGEQFF; DNA: TGTGCCAGCAGACTTAGGGCCTTCGGGGAGCAGTTCTTC
length: 14; J: TRBJ1-5; D: NA; V: TRBV9; size: NA; CDR3: CASSAGRRNQPQHF; DNA: TGTGCCAGCAGCGCGGGACGGAGAAATCAGCCCCAGCATTTT
length: 14; J: TRBJ1-3; D: NA; V: TRBV6-4; size: few; CDR3: CASRQGPAGNTIYF; DNA: TGTGCCAGCAGACAGGGTCCTGCTGGAAACACCATATATTTT
length: 14; J: TRBJ2-7; D: TRBD1; V: TRBV9; size: NA; CDR3: CASSRGQGTYEQYF; DNA: TGTGCCAGCAGTCGGGGACAGGGAACCTACGAGCAGTACTTC
length: 16; J: TRBJ2-2; D: NA; V: TRBV4-2; size: NA; CDR3: CASSPETARRSGELFF; DNA: TGTGCCAGCAGCCCTGAGACAGCCCGTCGGAGCGGGGAGCTGTTTTTT
length: 16; J: TRBJ2-7; D: TRBD1; V: TRBV5-5; size: NA; CDR3: CASSLKGSGGSYEQYF; DNA: TGTGCCAGCAGCTTGAAGGGGTCAGGGGGCTCCTACGAGCAGTACTTC
length: 15; J: TRBJ1-2; D: TRBD1; V: TRBV6-6; size: NA; CDR3: CASRHPGQGFYGYTF; DNA: TGTGCCAGCAGACACCCCGGACAGGGTTTCTATGGCTACACCTTC
length: 14; J: TRBJ2-7; D: TRBD2; V: TRBV5-3; size: NA; CDR3: CAKIGTSGSYEQYF; DNA: TGTGCCAAAATAGGCACTAGCGGTTCCTACGAGCAGTACTTC
length: 17; J: TRBJ1-3; D: NA; V: TRBV9; size: NA; CDR3: CASSSTPGAISGNTIYF; DNA: TGTGCCAGCAGCTCCACGCCTGGGGCGATATCTGGAAACACCATATATTTT
length: 15; J: TRBJ2-3; D: NA; V: TRBV18; size: once; CDR3: CASSPEQGITDTQYF; DNA: TGTGCCAGCTCACCAGAGCAGGGAATTACAGATACGCAGTATTTT
length: 16; J: TRBJ1-5; D: TRBD1; V: TRBV7-2; size: NA; CDR3: CASSLNQGGTNQPQHF; DNA: TGTGCCAGCAGCCTCAATCAGGGGGGAACAAATCAGCCCCAGCATTTT
length: 16; J: TRBJ1-2; D: TRBD1; V: TRBV28; size: NA; CDR3: CASSSYLEDRGRGYTF; DNA: TGTGCCAGCAGTTCATACTTGGAGGACAGGGGACGAGGCTACACCTTC
length: 15; J: TRBJ2-3; D: TRBD2; V: TRBV14; size: NA; CDR3: CASSHRTSGSNTQYF; DNA: TGTGCCAGCAGCCACCGGACTAGCGGGAGCAATACGCAGTATTTT
length: 16; J: TRBJ1-3; D: NA; V: TRBV28; size: NA; CDR3: CASSLPQVISGNTIYF; DNA: TGTGCCAGCAGTTTACCGCAGGTAATCTCTGGAAACACCATATATTTT
length: 13; J: TRBJ1-6; D: NA; V: TRBV25-1; size: NA; CDR3: CASSELRNSPLHF; DNA: TGTGCCAGCAGTGAATTAAGGAATTCACCCCTCCACTTT
length: 14; J: TRBJ2-1; D: NA; V: TRBV5-4; size: NA; CDR3: CASSGQAFHNEQFF; DNA: TGTGCCAGCAGCGGCCAGGCCTTCCACAATGAGCAGTTCTTC
length: 17; J: TRBJ2-2; D: NA; V: TRBV4-1; size: once; CDR3: CASSLLRRGLNTGELFF; DNA: TGCGCCAGCAGCCTATTGAGAAGGGGGTTGAACACCGGGGAGCTGTTTTTT
length: 13; J: TRBJ2-1; D: NA; V: TRBV11-2; size: NA; CDR3: CASSLTSRYEQFF; DNA: TGTGCCAGCAGCTTAACTAGTCGGTATGAGCAGTTCTTC
length: 14; J: TRBJ1-5; D: NA; V: TRBV5-1; size: once; CDR3: CASSFGGDTQPQHF; DNA: TGCGCCAGCAGCTTTGGGGGTGATACTCAGCCCCAGCATTTT
length: 15; J: TRBJ2-1; D: NA; V: TRBV6-1; size: NA; CDR3: CASSGTGTLNNEQFF; DNA: TGTGCCAGCAGTGGTACAGGGACCTTGAACAATGAGCAGTTCTTC
length: 17; J: TRBJ2-3; D: TRBD2; V: TRBV2; size: NA; CDR3: CASRALAAAGGGDTQYF; DNA: TGTGCCAGCAGGGCACTAGCGGCTGCCGGTGGCGGAGATACGCAGTATTTT
length: 14; J: TRBJ1-2; D: NA; V: TRBV2; size: NA; CDR3: CASSTDELGYGYTF; DNA: TGTGCCAGCAGTACGGACGAGTTGGGTTATGGCTACACCTTC
length: 13; J: TRBJ2-5; D: NA; V: TRBV7-2; size: NA; CDR3: CASSWLGTLTQYF; DNA: TGTGCCAGCAGCTGGCTTGGGACTCTCACCCAGTACTTC
length: 15; J: TRBJ1-5; D: TRBD1; V: TRBV6-6; size: NA; CDR3: CASSTPTGDHQPQHF; DNA: TGTGCCAGCAGTACCCCGACAGGGGACCATCAGCCCCAGCATTTT
length: 12; J: TRBJ1-1; D: NA; V: TRBV28; size: NA; CDR3: CASSLSGTEAFF; DNA: TGTGCCAGCAGTTTAAGTGGGACTGAAGCTTTCTTT
length: 15; J: TRBJ1-6; D: NA; V: TRBV6-1; size: NA; CDR3: CASSDRGNYNSPLHF; DNA: TGTGCCAGCAGTGACAGGGGCAACTATAATTCACCCCTCCACTTT
length: 14; J: TRBJ2-1; D: TRBD2; V: TRBV29-1; size: NA; CDR3: CSVGREGPYNEQFF; DNA: TGCAGCGTTGGGCGGGAGGGCCCCTACAATGAGCAGTTCTTC
length: 12; J: TRBJ2-1; D: NA; V: TRBV7-4; size: NA; CDR3: CASSLRCNEQFF; DNA: TGTGCCAGCAGCTTGCGTTGCAATGAGCAGTTCTTC
length: 15; J: TRBJ2-2; D: TRBD2; V: TRBV5-1; size: NA; CDR3: CASSFTSGTAGELFF; DNA: TGCGCCAGCAGCTTCACTAGCGGGACGGCCGGGGAGCTGTTTTTT
length: 15; J: TRBJ2-5; D: NA; V: TRBV6-1; size: NA; CDR3: CASSERKGSRETQYF; DNA: TGTGCCAGCAGTGAACGTAAAGGATCACGGGAGACCCAGTACTTC
length: 17; J: TRBJ1-1; D: NA; V: TRBV28; size: NA; CDR3: CASSYTGFWGANTEAFF; DNA: TGTGCCAGCAGCTACACCGGGTTCTGGGGCGCGAACACTGAAGCTTTCTTT
length: 15; J: TRBJ1-3; D: NA; V: TRBV2; size: once; CDR3: CASSSGLLLGNTIYF; DNA: TGTGCCAGCTCATCAGGGTTGCTACTGGGAAACACCATATATTTT
length: 15; J: TRBJ1-2; D: NA; V: TRBV6-4; size: NA; CDR3: CASSESQGRPYGYTF; DNA: TGTGCCAGCAGTGAATCACAGGGTCGCCCCTATGGCTACACCTTC
length: 15; J: TRBJ1-3; D: TRBD1; V: TRBV18; size: NA; CDR3: CASSLGQGTGNTIYF; DNA: TGTGCCAGCTCACTCGGACAGGGAACAGGAAACACCATATATTTT
length: 13; J: TRBJ1-1; D: TRBD1; V: TRBV5-1; size: few; CDR3: CASSSTGGTEAFF; DNA: TGCGCCAGCAGCTCCACAGGGGGCACTGAAGCTTTCTTT
length: 13; J: TRBJ1-1; D: TRBD1; V: TRBV6-5; size: once; CDR3: CASSRQGGAEAFF; DNA: TGTGCCAGCAGCCGACAGGGAGGCGCTGAAGCTTTCTTT
length: 17; J: TRBJ2-3; D: NA; V: TRBV7-9; size: NA; CDR3: CASSFLPGVTKADTQYF; DNA: TGTGCCAGCAGCTTCCTCCCGGGGGTTACTAAAGCAGATACGCAGTATTTT
length: 16; J: TRBJ1-1; D: TRBD1; V: TRBV15; size: once; CDR3: CATSYGQGAFDTEAFF; DNA: TGTGCCACCAGCTACGGACAGGGGGCGTTTGACACTGAAGCTTTCTTT
length: 17; J: TRBJ2-3; D: TRBD2; V: TRBV5-1; size: NA; CDR3: CASSSILAGGGTDTQYF; DNA: TGCGCCAGCAGCTCGATACTAGCGGGGGGTGGCACAGATACGCAGTATTTT